This T cell receptor beta chain was profiled in a study of T cells after posttransplantation cyclophosphamide. Points from the study as a whole: After PTCy, TRB diversity resembled that of CNI/methotrexate controls. Donor-recipient repertoire similarity was low at 1-2 months, rising over year one. Blood and skin or GI T cell repertoires showed limited TRB overlap.

Germline V gene data show CDR1 as LNHDA and CDR2 as SQIVND (reference sequence). Trimming took 6 bases from V and 13 from J, leaving 15 bases between them. The CDR3 totals 11 residues. Only in-frame clones appear in the TCRdb table, and some are missing; sequencing was by immunoSEQ multiplex PCR. This sample carries 20,000 to 25,000 clones, none of them present only once. This clone rates as medium-sized. Its antigen is still unknown. The TCR comes from a woman aged 55-70 years in good health, CMV-negative, and a related stem cell transplant donor. Input material: PBMCs. The chain recombines TRBV19 with TRBJ1-1; D unresolved. The CDR3 reads CASSQSHGLFF. In DNA form, the CDR3 reads TGTGCCAGTAGCCAAAGTCACGGACTTTTCTTT.